The next 32 T cell receptor beta chains were all read from a single sample in a study of cytomegalovirus exposure and HLA in healthy donors. Use of 60 Vbeta and 13 Jbeta primers characterized the PCR. Libraries were prepared by immunoSEQ multiplex PCR; TCRdb keeps only in-frame clonotypes and omits some of them. This repertoire shows around 180,000 clones, roughly 85% found once; its top ten account for roughly 0.76%. The sequencing sample was made of PBMCs. The receptors were sampled from a middle-aged woman in good health and CMV-seronegative.

This clone has just one count. The rearrangement links TRBV28 to TRBJ2-7; the match to TRBD1 covers 7 bases. The CDR3 is made up of 12 amino acids. CDR1 is MDHEN, CDR2 SYDVKM, per germline. The junction had 5 bases not matched to a gene; V was cut back by 5 bases and J by 7 bases. CDR3: CASSRTTGEQYF. The DNA of the CDR3 is TGTGCCAGCAGTCGAACGACAGGGGAGCAGTACTTC.

CDR3: CASSELGQGARDTGELFF. The CDR3 nucleotides read TGTGCCAGCAGTGAATTGGGACAGGGAGCGAGAGACACCGGGGAGCTGTTTTTT. This chain connects TRBV2 to TRBJ2-2; 9 bases match TRBD1. V gave up 2 bases and J gave up 3 bases; unmatched junction bases: 10. This CDR3 has 18 amino acids. Germline assignment: CDR1 SNHLY and CDR2 FYNNEI.

V usage is TRBV27 and J usage is TRBJ1-2; maybe TRBD1 (6 bases). The CDR3 consists of 14 residues. Germline assignment: CDR1 MNHEY and CDR2 SMNVEV (reference sequence). Trimming took off 3 bases at V and 6 bases at J, with 14 bases between the two ends. Written as DNA, the CDR3 is TGTGCCAGCAGTTTTCAGGGGACGATTGATGGCTACACCTTC. Its protein product is CASSFQGTIDGYTF.

The chain has TRBV5-6 and TRBJ2-4; 9 bases match TRBD1. The CDR3 spans 14 residues. The germline V gene has CDR1 SGHDT and CDR2 YYEEEE. Losses at the gene ends were 4 bases for V and 6 bases for J; bases not matched to a gene: 5. CDR3 bases: TGTGCCAGCAGCCGGGACAGGGTCGGAAACATTCAGTACTTC. Translating gives CASSRDRVGNIQYF.

This clone was seen only a few times. The chain couples TRBV4-3 to TRBJ2-2; 12 nucleotides agree with TRBD2. V gave up 3 bases and J gave up 5 bases; unmatched junction bases: 7. Looked up from germline, CDR1 is LGHNA and CDR2 is YSLEER. This CDR3 has 17 amino acids. In DNA form, the CDR3 reads TGCGCCAGCAGCCAGCACCTAGCGGGAGGGCCTACCGGGGAGCTGTTTTTT. As protein: CASSQHLAGGPTGELFF.

This chain uses TRBV7-6 with TRBJ2-3; 10 bases fit TRBD2. This CDR3 contains 15 residues. With 4 bases clipped from V and 1 base from J, the junction kept 2 bases outside the gene matches. Germline CDR1 and CDR2: SGHVS and FNYEAQ. The CDR3 DNA follows: TGTGCCAGCAGCTCCGGGACTAGCGGCACAGATACGCAGTATTTT. This sequence encodes CASSSGTSGTDTQYF.

The chain combines TRBV18 with TRBJ2-7, with D possibly matching TRBD2 (6 bases). The CDR3 covers 13 residues. The germline V and J ends were trimmed by 3 bases and 4 bases, with 10 bases remaining between them. Germline V gives CDR1 KGHSH, CDR2 LQKENI. CDR3 DNA: TGTGCCAGCTCACCCTCTAGCGCTTACGAGCAGTACTTC. Translation gives CASSPSSAYEQYF.

The chain employs TRBV7-2 and TRBJ1-5, with D uncertain. The CDR3 is 13 residues long. Germline CDR1 SGHTA, CDR2 FQGNSA. V was clipped by 1 base and J by 8 bases, with 9 bases between them. The CDR3 region has the DNA TGTGCCAGCAGCTTAGAGGGCGGGGAGCCCCAGCATTTT. It translates to CASSLEGGEPQHF. The entire variable domain, with the rest obtained from reference TRBV7-2 and TRBJ1-5, is as follows: GAGVSQSPSNKVTEKGKDVELRCDPISGHTALYWYRQSLGQGLEFLIYFQGNSAPDKSGLPSDRFSAERTGGSVSTLTIQRTQQEDSAVYLCASSLEGGEPQHFGDGTRLSIL.

The V gene is TRBV11-2, the J gene TRBJ1-1; possibly TRBD1 for D (6 bases). Germline CDR1 SGHAT, CDR2 FQNNGV. This CDR3 has 15 residues. V was cut by 5 bases and J by 0 bases, with 13 bases left in between. Written as DNA, the CDR3 is TGTGCCAGCAGCCCCCCGACAGGCTTGAACACTGAAGCTTTCTTT. This gives the protein CASSPPTGLNTEAFF.

The chain carries TRBV7-8 and TRBJ2-1; 12 positions agree with TRBD2. V was pared by 3 bases and J by 12 bases, with 6 bases of the junction left unmatched. This CDR3 has 14 residues. CDR1 and CDR2 (germline): SGHVS, FQNEAQ. CDR3 amino acids: CASSFRLAGDRQFF. The CDR3 DNA sequence: TGTGCCAGCAGCTTTCGACTAGCGGGGGACAGGCAGTTCTTC. Complete variable domain (other parts from reference TRBV7-8 and TRBJ2-1): GAGVSQSPRYKVAKRGQDVALRCDPISGHVSLFWYQQALGQGPEFLTYFQNEAQLDKSGLPSDRFFAERPEGSVSTLKIQRTQQEDSAVYLCASSFRLAGDRQFFGPGTRLTVL.

This clone was seen a handful of times. This sequence joins TRBV28 and TRBJ2-1; the match to TRBD2 covers 13 bases. This CDR3 spans 19 amino acids. V dropped 3 bases and J dropped 8; count of bases not matched to a gene: 16. Germline values: CDR1 MDHEN, CDR2 SYDVKM. The CDR3 loop is CASSFPASPTSGRADEQFF. For the CDR3, the DNA is TGTGCCAGCAGTTTCCCTGCTTCCCCTACTAGCGGGAGGGCCGATGAGCAGTTCTTC.

This clone was seen only once. The V call is TRBV7-8, the J call TRBJ2-7; 7 bases map to TRBD1. Germline V CDR1 and CDR2: SGHVS, FQNEAQ. The CDR3 is 14 residues long. The junction had 7 bases not matched to a gene; V was cut back by 8 bases and J by 0 bases. CDR3 residues: CASGPDRSSYEQYF. Here the CDR3 DNA reads TGTGCCAGCGGCCCGGACAGGAGCTCCTACGAGCAGTACTTC. Full variable domain (outside the CDR3, taken from reference TRBV7-8 and TRBJ2-7): GAGVSQSPRYKVAKRGQDVALRCDPISGHVSLFWYQQALGQGPEFLTYFQNEAQLDKSGLPSDRFFAERPEGSVSTLKIQRTQQEDSAVYLCASGPDRSSYEQYFGPGTRLTVT.

The chain has TRBV7-2 and TRBJ2-5, with no clear D. Trimming took 2 bases from V and 1 from J, leaving 5 bases between them. The CDR3 contains 13 residues. Germline V gene sequence: CDR1 SGHTA, CDR2 FQGNSA. The CDR3: CASSLSVQETQYF. The CDR3 nucleotides read TGTGCCAGCAGCTTATCTGTCCAAGAGACCCAGTACTTC.

CDR3 in amino acids: CASKPGQGSSYEQYF. The DNA for the CDR3 is TGCGCCAGCAAACCGGGACAGGGTTCCTCCTACGAGCAGTACTTC. The rearrangement links TRBV5-1 to TRBJ2-7; 9 positions agree with TRBD1. J was trimmed by 0 bases and V by 6 bases; bases with no gene match: 7. Per germline, CDR1 SGHRS and CDR2 YFSETQ. CDR3 length equals 15 residues.

The genes are TRBV6-5 and TRBJ2-2, with 7 bases matching TRBD1. The CDR3 runs to 15 residues. Germline values: CDR1 MNHEY, CDR2 SVGAGI. V shed 9 bases and J 5 bases; nucleotides not matched to a gene: 12. CDR3 region: CASFSGRGWTGELFF. As DNA, the CDR3 is TGTGCCAGTTTTTCGGGCAGGGGGTGGACCGGGGAGCTGTTTTTT.

CDR3 sequence reads: CSVAPKGTYNEQFF. The CDR3 bases are TGCAGCGTTGCCCCCAAAGGGACATACAATGAGCAGTTCTTC. The rearrangement links TRBV29-1 to TRBJ2-1; the D gene is possibly TRBD1 (6 bases). Germline V gene data show CDR1 as SQVTM and CDR2 as ANQGSEA. Trimming cost V 4 bases and J 4 bases, with 14 bases left between them. This CDR3 has 14 amino acids.

V gene TRBV12-5 combines with J gene TRBJ2-1, with TRBD2 as a possible D gene (6 bases). Per germline, CDR1 LGHNT and CDR2 FRNRAP. CDR3 length equals 13 residues. V shed 5 bases and J shed 12 bases, with 17 bases lying between them. This chain's CDR3 is CASGQLPTSSQFF. The CDR3 DNA sequence: TGTGCTAGTGGTCAGTTGCCGACTAGTTCGCAGTTCTTC.

The V call is TRBV7-8, the J call TRBJ1-2; D is undetermined. V lost 3 bases and J 4 bases, leaving 9 bases between the germline ends. Germline CDR1 and CDR2: SGHVS and FQNEAQ. CDR3 size: 13 residues. The CDR3 nucleotides read TGTGCCAGCAGCTTTGAGGTGGGCTATGGCTACACCTTC. It codes for CASSFEVGYGYTF. The full variable domain, in which reference TRBV7-8 and TRBJ1-2 provide the parts outside the CDR3, is GAGVSQSPRYKVAKRGQDVALRCDPISGHVSLFWYQQALGQGPEFLTYFQNEAQLDKSGLPSDRFFAERPEGSVSTLKIQRTQQEDSAVYLCASSFEVGYGYTFGSGTRLTVV.

This chain joins TRBV9 and TRBJ2-5, with 12 positions matching TRBD2. This CDR3 comprises 16 residues. Per germline, CDR1 SGDLS and CDR2 YYNGEE. Trimming took 2 bases from V and 5 from J; bases not matched to a gene: 7. The CDR3 DNA follows: TGTGCCAGCAGCGTGTCCGGGACTAGCGGGTTTGAGACCCAGTACTTC. Amino acid sequence: CASSVSGTSGFETQYF.

The J gene is TRBJ1-2, the V gene TRBV29-1; TRBD1 might be the D (6 bases). Germline values: CDR1 SQVTM, CDR2 ANQGSEA. Between the trimmed V and J ends, which lost 5 bases and 1 base, there was a span of 14 bases. This CDR3 contains 14 residues. In nucleotides, the CDR3 is TGCAGCGTTCGGGCAGGGGCCAATAACTATGGCTACACCTTC. It specifies CSVRAGANNYGYTF.

The V call is TRBV11-2, the J call TRBJ1-6; D call uncertain. The CDR3 consists of 14 residues. Trimming removed 5 bases from V and 9 bases from J, with 14 bases in between. Germline values: CDR1 SGHAT, CDR2 FQNNGV. The chain's CDR3 is CASSVTNGPSPLHF. The CDR3 DNA reads TGTGCCAGCAGCGTTACGAATGGGCCTTCACCCCTCCACTTT.

The chain links TRBV5-6 to TRBJ1-1; no firm D call. The V gene's germline CDR1 is SGHDT and CDR2 YYEEEE. The CDR3 is made up of 15 amino acids. With 4 bases removed from V and 1 base from J, the gap between germline ends came to 14 bases. CDR3 region: CASSRSYGANTEAFF. The CDR3 DNA reads TGTGCCAGCAGCCGCTCTTATGGAGCGAACACTGAAGCTTTCTTT.

The J gene is TRBJ2-7, the V gene TRBV7-9; D is ambiguous. The germline V gene has CDR1 SEHNR and CDR2 FQNEAQ (reference sequence). This CDR3 region has 11 residues. V was pared by 8 bases and J by 4 bases, with 9 bases between. The CDR3, as DNA: TGTGCCAGCTACCAACTTTACGAGCAGTACTTC. Protein product: CASYQLYEQYF.

The chain is built from TRBV27 and TRBJ2-7; 9 bases agree with TRBD1. The CDR3 covers 17 residues. V dropped 5 bases and J dropped 2; count of bases not matched to a gene: 13. CDR1 and CDR2 (germline): MNHEY, SMNVEV (reference sequence). The CDR3 loop reads CASSPPPGTGNTYEQYF. CDR3 sequence (DNA): TGTGCCAGCAGTCCGCCCCCCGGGACAGGGAACACCTACGAGCAGTACTTC.

V usage is TRBV6-4 and J usage is TRBJ2-3, with D possibly TRBD1 on 6 matching bases. The V gene lost 2 bases and the J gene lost 6 bases, with 6 bases spanning the gap. This CDR3 region has 12 residues. CDR1 is MRHNA and CDR2 is SNTAGT in the germline V gene. The CDR3 region has the DNA TGTGCCAGCAGTGACCAGGGGGATACGCAGTATTTT. It translates to CASSDQGDTQYF.

The rearrangement uses TRBV25-1 and TRBJ2-7; 8 nucleotides agree with TRBD1. The CDR3 sequence is 12 residues long. CDR1 and CDR2 (germline): MGHDK, SYGVNS. J gave up 4 bases and V 4 bases, and 0 bases lay outside the gene matches. This CDR3 is CASSGTGYEQYF. The CDR3 region has the DNA TGTGCCAGCAGTGGGACAGGGTACGAGCAGTACTTC.

The chain is built from TRBV19 and TRBJ1-5; D may be TRBD1 (5 bases). The CDR3 sequence is 16 residues long. Trimming removed 2 bases from V and 1 base from J, with 12 bases in between. Germline lookup yields CDR1 LNHDA and CDR2 SQIVND (reference sequence). CDR3 sequence (DNA): TGTGCCAGTAGTATATTCCCGCGGGACAGCAATCAGCCCCAGCATTTT. Amino acids: CASSIFPRDSNQPQHF. Filled out from reference TRBV19 and TRBJ1-5, the complete variable domain reads DGGITQSPKYLFRKEGQNVTLSCEQNLNHDAMYWYRQDPGQGLRLIYYSQIVNDFQKGDIAEGYSVSREKKESFPLTVTSAQKNPTAFYLCASSIFPRDSNQPQHFGDGTRLSIL.

This sequence joins TRBV19 and TRBJ2-7, with D maybe TRBD2 (5 bases). V was clipped by 0 bases and J by 1 base, with 7 bases between them. The germline gives CDR1 LNHDA, CDR2 SQIVND (reference sequence). The CDR3 extends over 14 amino acids. The CDR3 protein is CASSIDRGSYEQYF. The CDR3 DNA reads TGTGCCAGTAGTATAGATCGGGGTTCCTACGAGCAGTACTTC.

This clone was detected only a few times. At one end the junction does not follow the germline gene, possibly because of a read error. The chain links TRBV5-1 to TRBJ2-2, with TRBD1 matching over 8 bases. Germline V CDR1 and CDR2: SGHRS, YFSETQ. This CDR3 has 16 amino acids. CDR3 nucleotide sequence: TGCGCCAGCAACTTGGCGGACAGGGCTAACACCGGGGAGCTGTTTTTT. This gives the protein CASNLADRANTGELFF. Variable domain in full (rest from reference TRBV5-1 and TRBJ2-2): KAGVTQTPRYLIKTRGQQVTLSCSPISGHRSVSWYQQTPGQGLQFLFEYFSETQRNKGNFPGRFSGRQFSNSRSEMNVSTLELGDSALYLCASNLADRANTGELFFGEGSRLTVL.

The chain has TRBV18 and TRBJ1-1, with D perhaps matching TRBD1 (6 bases). CDR3 length equals 16 residues. Trimming left V 6 bases short and J 0 bases short, with 17 bases between. Germline CDR1 is KGHSH and CDR2 is LQKENI. The CDR3 loop reads CASSQRGQLMNTEAFF. CDR3 sequence (DNA): TGTGCCAGCTCCCAGAGAGGACAGCTAATGAACACTGAAGCTTTCTTT.

This clone was recorded a few times. The chain links TRBV10-3 to TRBJ1-1; D is unclear. There are 13 residues in the CDR3. The germline gives CDR1 ENHRY, CDR2 SYGVKD. The V end was cut by 7 bases, the J end by 1 base, with 10 bases between. CDR3 amino acids: CAITPAENTEAFF. The CDR3, as DNA: TGTGCCATCACCCCGGCGGAGAACACTGAAGCTTTCTTT.

The chain couples TRBV6-5 to TRBJ1-5; no clear D. V was clipped by 7 bases and J by 2 bases, with 9 bases between them. Germline V lookup: CDR1 MNHEY, CDR2 SVGAGI. The CDR3 length is 13 residues. CDR3 residues: CASIEQGNQPQHF. CDR3 bases: TGTGCCAGCATCGAGCAAGGCAATCAGCCCCAGCATTTT.